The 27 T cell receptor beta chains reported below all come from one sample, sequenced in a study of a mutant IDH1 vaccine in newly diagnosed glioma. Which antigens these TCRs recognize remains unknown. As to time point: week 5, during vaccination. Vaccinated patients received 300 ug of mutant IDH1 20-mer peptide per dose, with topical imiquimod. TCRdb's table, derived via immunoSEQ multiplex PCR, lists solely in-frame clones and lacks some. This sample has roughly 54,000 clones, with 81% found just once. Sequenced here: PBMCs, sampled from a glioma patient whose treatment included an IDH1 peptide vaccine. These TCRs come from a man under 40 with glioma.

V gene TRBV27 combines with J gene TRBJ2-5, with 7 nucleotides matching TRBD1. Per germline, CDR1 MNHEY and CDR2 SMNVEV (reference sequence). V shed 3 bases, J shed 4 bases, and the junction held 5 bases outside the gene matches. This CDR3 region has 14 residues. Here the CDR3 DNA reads TGTGCCAGCAGTTTTAGGGGGCCACTAGAGACCCAGTACTTC. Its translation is CASSFRGPLETQYF.

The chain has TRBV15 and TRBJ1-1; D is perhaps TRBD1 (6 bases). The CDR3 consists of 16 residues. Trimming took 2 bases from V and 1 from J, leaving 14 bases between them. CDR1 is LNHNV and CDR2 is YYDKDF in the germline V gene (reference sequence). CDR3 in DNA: TGTGCCACCAGCAGAAACGTCCGGGGGCCGAACACTGAAGCTTTCTTT. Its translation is CATSRNVRGPNTEAFF.

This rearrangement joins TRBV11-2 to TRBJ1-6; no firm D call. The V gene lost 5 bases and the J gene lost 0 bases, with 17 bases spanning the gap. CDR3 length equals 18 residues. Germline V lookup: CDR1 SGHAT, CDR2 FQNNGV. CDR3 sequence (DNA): TGTGCCAGCAGCCCGGGTCAGACGGCGAGCTCCTATAATTCACCCCTCCACTTT. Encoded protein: CASSPGQTASSYNSPLHF.

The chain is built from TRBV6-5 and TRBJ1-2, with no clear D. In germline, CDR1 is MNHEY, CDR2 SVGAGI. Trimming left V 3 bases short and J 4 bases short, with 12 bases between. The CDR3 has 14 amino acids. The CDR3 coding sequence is TGTGCCAGCAGTTATCACCAGGCCTCCTATGGCTACACCTTC. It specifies CASSYHQASYGYTF.

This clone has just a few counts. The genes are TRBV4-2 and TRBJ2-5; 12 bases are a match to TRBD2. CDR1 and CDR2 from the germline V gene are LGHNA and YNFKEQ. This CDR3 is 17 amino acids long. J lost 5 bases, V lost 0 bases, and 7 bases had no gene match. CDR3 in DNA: TGTGCCAGCAGCCAAGAATTAACTAGCGGGGGGCTGGAGACCCAGTACTTC. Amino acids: CASSQELTSGGLETQYF.

DNA for the CDR3: TGTGCCAGCAGCTTAGAACCGTTAAACACTGAAGCTTTCTTT. Amino acid sequence: CASSLEPLNTEAFF. The chain employs TRBV11-2 and TRBJ1-1, with D uncertain. Germline V CDR1 and CDR2: SGHAT, FQNNGV. The CDR3 has 14 residues. V gave up 0 bases and J gave up 2 bases, with 7 bases separating them.

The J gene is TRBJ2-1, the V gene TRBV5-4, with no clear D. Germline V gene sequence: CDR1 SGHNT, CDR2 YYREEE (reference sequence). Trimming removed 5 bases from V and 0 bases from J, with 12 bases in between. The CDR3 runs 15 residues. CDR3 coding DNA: TGTGCCAGCAGTCCTTTCGCTGACTCCTACAATGAGCAGTTCTTC. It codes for CASSPFADSYNEQFF.

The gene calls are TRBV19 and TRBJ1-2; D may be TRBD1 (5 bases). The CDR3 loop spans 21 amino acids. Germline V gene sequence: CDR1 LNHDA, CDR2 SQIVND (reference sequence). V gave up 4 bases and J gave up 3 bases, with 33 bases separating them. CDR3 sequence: CASSTKLRGPAAPIDHYGYTF. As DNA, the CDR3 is TGTGCCAGTAGTACTAAACTAAGGGGCCCAGCGGCTCCTATTGATCACTATGGCTACACCTTC.

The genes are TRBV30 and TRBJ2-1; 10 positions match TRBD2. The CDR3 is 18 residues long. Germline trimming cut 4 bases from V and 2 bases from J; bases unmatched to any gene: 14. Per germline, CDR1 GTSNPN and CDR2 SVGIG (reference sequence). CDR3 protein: CAWIPPRVAGGAYNEQFF. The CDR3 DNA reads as TGTGCCTGGATCCCGCCTCGGGTAGCGGGGGGCGCCTACAATGAGCAGTTCTTC. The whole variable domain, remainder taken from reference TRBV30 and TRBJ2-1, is SQTIHQWPATLVQPVGSPLSLECTVEGTSNPNLYWYRQAAGRGLQLLFYSVGIGQISSEVPQNLSASRPQDRQFILSSKKLLLSDSGFYLCAWIPPRVAGGAYNEQFFGPGTRLTVL.

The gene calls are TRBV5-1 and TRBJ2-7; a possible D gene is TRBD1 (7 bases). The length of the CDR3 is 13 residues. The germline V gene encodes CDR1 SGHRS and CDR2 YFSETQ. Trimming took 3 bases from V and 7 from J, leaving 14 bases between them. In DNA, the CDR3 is TGCGCCAGCAGCTATCAGACAGGGAGGGAGCAGTACTTC. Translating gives CASSYQTGREQYF.

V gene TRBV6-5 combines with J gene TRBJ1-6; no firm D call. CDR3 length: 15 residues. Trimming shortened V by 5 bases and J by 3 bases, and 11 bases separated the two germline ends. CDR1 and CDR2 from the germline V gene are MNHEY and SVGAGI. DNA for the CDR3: TGTGCCAGCAGTAGGTCAGACTACTATAATTCACCCCTCCACTTT. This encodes CASSRSDYYNSPLHF.

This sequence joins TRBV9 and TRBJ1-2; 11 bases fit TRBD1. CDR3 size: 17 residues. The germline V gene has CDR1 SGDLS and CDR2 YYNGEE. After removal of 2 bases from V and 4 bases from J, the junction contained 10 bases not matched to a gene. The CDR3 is CASSVMDRGRITYGYTF. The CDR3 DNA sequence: TGTGCCAGCAGCGTGATGGACAGGGGGCGAATAACCTATGGCTACACCTTC.

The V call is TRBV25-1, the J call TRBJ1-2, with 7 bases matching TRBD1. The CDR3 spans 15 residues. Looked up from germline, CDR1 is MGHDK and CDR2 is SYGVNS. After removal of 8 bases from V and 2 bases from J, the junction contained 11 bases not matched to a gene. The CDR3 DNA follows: TGTGCCAGCGGGGACAGTCTTACCGCCAACTATGGCTACACCTTC. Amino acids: CASGDSLTANYGYTF.

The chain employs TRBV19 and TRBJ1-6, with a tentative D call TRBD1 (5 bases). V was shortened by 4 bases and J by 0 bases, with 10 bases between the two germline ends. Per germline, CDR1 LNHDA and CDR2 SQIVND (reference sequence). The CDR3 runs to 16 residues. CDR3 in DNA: TGTGCCAGTAGTAGGGGCTACAGCTCCTATAATTCACCCCTCCACTTT. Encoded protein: CASSRGYSSYNSPLHF.

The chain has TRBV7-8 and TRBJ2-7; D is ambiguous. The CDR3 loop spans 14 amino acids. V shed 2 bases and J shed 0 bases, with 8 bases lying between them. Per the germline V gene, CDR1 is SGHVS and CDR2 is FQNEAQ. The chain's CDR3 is CASSLTMGSYEQYF. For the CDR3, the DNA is TGTGCCAGCAGCTTAACAATGGGCTCCTACGAGCAGTACTTC.

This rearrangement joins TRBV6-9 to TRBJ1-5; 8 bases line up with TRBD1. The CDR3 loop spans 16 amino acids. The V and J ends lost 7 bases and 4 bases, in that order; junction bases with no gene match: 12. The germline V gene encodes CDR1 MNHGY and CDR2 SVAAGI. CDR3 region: CASTQPGGEENQPQHF. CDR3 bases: TGTGCCAGCACTCAACCAGGGGGCGAAGAGAATCAGCCCCAGCATTTT.

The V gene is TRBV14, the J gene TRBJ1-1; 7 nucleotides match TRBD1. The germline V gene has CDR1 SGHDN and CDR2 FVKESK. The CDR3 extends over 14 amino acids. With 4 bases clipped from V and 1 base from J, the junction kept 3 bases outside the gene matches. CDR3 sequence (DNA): TGTGCCAGCAGCCGACAGGGAACGAACACTGAAGCTTTCTTT. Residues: CASSRQGTNTEAFF.

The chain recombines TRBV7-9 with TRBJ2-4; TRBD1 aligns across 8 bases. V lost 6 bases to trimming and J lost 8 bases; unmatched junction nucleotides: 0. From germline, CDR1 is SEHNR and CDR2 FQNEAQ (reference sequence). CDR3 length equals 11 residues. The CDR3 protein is CASRDRDIQYF. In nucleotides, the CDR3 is TGTGCCAGCAGGGACAGGGACATTCAGTACTTC. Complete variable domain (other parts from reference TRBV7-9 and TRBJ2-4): DTGVSQNPRHKITKRGQNVTFRCDPISEHNRLYWYRQTLGQGPEFLTYFQNEAQLEKSRLLSDRFSAERPKGSFSTLEIQRTEQGDSAMYLCASRDRDIQYFGAGTRLSVL.

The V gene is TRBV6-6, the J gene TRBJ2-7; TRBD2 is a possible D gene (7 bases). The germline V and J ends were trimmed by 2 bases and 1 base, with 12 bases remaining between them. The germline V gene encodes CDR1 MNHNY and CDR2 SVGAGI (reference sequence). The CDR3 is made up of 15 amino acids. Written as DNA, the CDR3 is TGTGCCAGCAGTTACACGGGGGGCCCATCCTACGAGCAGTACTTC. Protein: CASSYTGGPSYEQYF.

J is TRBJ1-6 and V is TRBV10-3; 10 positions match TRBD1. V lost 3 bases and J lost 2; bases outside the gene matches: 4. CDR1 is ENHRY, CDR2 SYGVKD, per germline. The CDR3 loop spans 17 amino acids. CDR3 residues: CAISDSGTGAYNSPLHF. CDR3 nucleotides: TGTGCCATCAGTGACTCCGGGACAGGGGCCTATAATTCACCCCTCCACTTT.

In DNA, the CDR3 is TGTGCCAGCTCACGGGGGATCGACACTGAAGCTTTCTTT. Its protein is CASSRGIDTEAFF. The chain employs TRBV18 and TRBJ1-1; TRBD1 might be the D (5 bases). The germline V gene has CDR1 KGHSH and CDR2 LQKENI. The CDR3 has 13 amino acids. V gave up 4 bases and J gave up 3 bases, with 9 bases separating them.

This chain's CDR3 is CASSEDFEQYF. The CDR3, as DNA: TGTGCCAGCAGTGAAGATTTCGAGCAGTACTTC. The chain links TRBV2 to TRBJ2-7; D unresolved. Per the germline V gene, CDR1 is SNHLY and CDR2 is FYNNEI. CDR3 length: 11 amino acids. The germline V and J ends were trimmed by 1 base and 6 bases, with 4 bases remaining between them.

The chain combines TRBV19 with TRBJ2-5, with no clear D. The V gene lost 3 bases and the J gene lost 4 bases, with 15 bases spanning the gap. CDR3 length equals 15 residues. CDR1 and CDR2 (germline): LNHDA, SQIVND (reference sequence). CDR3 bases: TGTGCCAGTAGTATGTCAGGATTTATTGGAGAGACCCAGTACTTC. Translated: CASSMSGFIGETQYF.

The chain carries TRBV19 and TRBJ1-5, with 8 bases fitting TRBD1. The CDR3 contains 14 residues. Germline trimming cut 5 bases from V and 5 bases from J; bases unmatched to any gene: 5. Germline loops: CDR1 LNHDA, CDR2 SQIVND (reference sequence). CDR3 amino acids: CASSPGQAHQPQHF. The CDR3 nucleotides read TGTGCCAGTAGTCCGGGACAGGCCCATCAGCCCCAGCATTTT.

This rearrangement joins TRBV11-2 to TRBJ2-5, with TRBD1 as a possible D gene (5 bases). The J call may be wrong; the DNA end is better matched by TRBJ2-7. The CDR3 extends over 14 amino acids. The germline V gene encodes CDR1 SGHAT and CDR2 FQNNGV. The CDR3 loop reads CASTQWQGRDEQYF. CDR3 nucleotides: TGTGCCAGCACCCAATGGCAGGGAAGGGACGAGCAGTACTTC.

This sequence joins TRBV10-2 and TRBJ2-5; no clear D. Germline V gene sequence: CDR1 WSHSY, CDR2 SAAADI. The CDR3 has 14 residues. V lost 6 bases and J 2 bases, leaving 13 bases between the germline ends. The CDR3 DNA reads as TGCGCCAGCAGCTCACAGAGAACTCAAGAGACCCAGTACTTC. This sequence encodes CASSSQRTQETQYF.

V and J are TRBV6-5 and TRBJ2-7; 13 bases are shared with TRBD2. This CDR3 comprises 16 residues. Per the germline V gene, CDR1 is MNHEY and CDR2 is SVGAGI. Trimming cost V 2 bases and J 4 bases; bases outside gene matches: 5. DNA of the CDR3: TGTGCCAGCAGTTACAGGACTAGCGGGAGTGTATACGAGCAGTACTTC. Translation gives CASSYRTSGSVYEQYF.